Listed here is a single TCR beta chain. Measured with immunoSEQ multiplex PCR; TCRdb has only the in-frame clones, and not every one. The sample yields 1.5 million to 2.5 million clones, about 95% seen once. These data originate in a study of shared clonotypes between healthy human individuals. The CDR3 extends over 18 amino acids. Trimming removed 0 bases from V and 1 base from J, with 18 bases in between. Germline loops: CDR1 LGHNA, CDR2 YSLEER. Naive CD8 populations comprised CD45RO-negative cells positively selected for CCR7, excluding terminally differentiated effector memory CD45RA+ cells. The V call is TRBV4-3, the J call TRBJ2-5, with D possibly TRBD2 on 5 matching bases. The clonotype was recovered from a man younger than 30 in good health. Sequenced input: naive CD8+ T cells sorted from blood. Here the CDR3 DNA reads TGCGCCAGCAGCCAAGAACGTAAGGGCGAGGGAATCCAAGAGACCCAGTACTTC. Protein product: CASSQERKGEGIQETQYF.